Following are 20 T cell receptor beta chains from one sample sequenced in a study of cytomegalovirus exposure and HLA in healthy donors. PCR used 60 Vbeta primers and 13 Jbeta primers. Profiled with immunoSEQ multiplex PCR; TCRdb holds only in-frame clones, not every one. The repertoire consists of 65,000 to 85,000 clones, with roughly two thirds occurring once and the leading ten covering 4.9%. The sequenced material came from PBMCs. These receptors came from a man aged 55 to 70 in good health and CMV-seropositive.

The chain recombines TRBV9 with TRBJ2-1, with D possibly matching TRBD2 (6 bases). Germline V gene sequence: CDR1 SGDLS, CDR2 YYNGEE. CDR3 length: 12 amino acids. V gave up 7 bases and J gave up 5 bases, with 10 bases separating them. The CDR3 DNA is TGTGCCAGCGGAGGGTGGGACAATGAGCAGTTCTTC. It is translated as CASGGWDNEQFF. Full variable domain (rest looked up from reference TRBV9 and TRBJ2-1): DSGVTQTPKHLITATGQRVTLRCSPRSGDLSVYWYQQSLDQGLQFLIQYYNGEERAKGNILERFSAQQFPDLHSELNLSSLELGDSALYFCASGGWDNEQFFGPGTRLTVL.

This chain uses TRBV6-5 with TRBJ1-4; 9 bases match TRBD1. Germline CDR1 is MNHEY and CDR2 is SVGAGI. V lost 5 bases, J lost 11 bases, and 12 bases stayed unmatched. The CDR3 is 15 amino acids. The CDR3 sequence is CASSTPGQGLGKLFF. CDR3 coding DNA: TGTGCCAGCAGTACCCCGGGACAGGGCCTCGGGAAACTGTTTTTT.

This clone has a handful of counts. V usage is TRBV7-9 and J usage is TRBJ2-1; D call uncertain. Per germline, CDR1 SEHNR and CDR2 FQNEAQ (reference sequence). This CDR3 spans 15 amino acids. V was trimmed by 6 bases and J by 0 bases, leaving 12 bases between them. DNA of the CDR3: TGTGCCAGCAGTCGCCCCTTGAGCTCCTACAATGAGCAGTTCTTC. Encoded protein: CASSRPLSSYNEQFF.

In regard to this clone: At one end the junction does not follow the germline gene, possibly because of a read error. The chain is built from TRBV2 and TRBJ1-2; TRBD1 matches 9 bases. Germline-derived CDR1 and CDR2 are SNHLY and FYNNEI. The CDR3 is 13 residues long. The CDR3 protein is CASMGEQGAGYAF. CDR3 DNA: TGTGCCAGCATGGGTGAACAGGGGGCCGGCTACGCCTTC.

The sample holds a few counts of this clone. The chain employs TRBV14 and TRBJ2-7; 8 bases agree with TRBD2. This CDR3 has 16 amino acids. Germline-derived CDR1 and CDR2 are SGHDN and FVKESK. J gave up 1 base and V 4 bases, and 9 bases lay outside the gene matches. CDR3 coding DNA: TGTGCCAGCAGCCCGGGGGGGCTAGCGGTTTCCTACGAGCAGTACTTC. It specifies CASSPGGLAVSYEQYF.

The CDR3 sequence: CASSFFGQGDEQYF. In nucleotides, the CDR3 is TGTGCCAGCAGCTTCTTCGGACAGGGGGACGAGCAGTACTTC. The rearrangement links TRBV7-9 to TRBJ2-7, with 10 bases fitting TRBD1. V lost 3 bases, J lost 5 bases, and 4 bases stayed unmatched. Per germline, CDR1 SEHNR and CDR2 FQNEAQ (reference sequence). This CDR3 is built from 14 residues.

The chain is built from TRBV28 and TRBJ1-2; 8 bases map to TRBD1. Per the germline V gene, CDR1 is MDHEN and CDR2 is SYDVKM. V dropped 7 bases and J dropped 2; count of bases not matched to a gene: 6. This CDR3 has 14 residues. CDR3 nucleotide sequence: TGTGCCAGCATACAGGGGGTTGCCAACTATGGCTACACCTTC. It codes for CASIQGVANYGYTF.

The chain combines TRBV5-1 with TRBJ2-2, with 11 bases fitting TRBD1. There are 17 residues in the CDR3. From germline, CDR1 is SGHRS and CDR2 YFSETQ. With 4 bases clipped from V and 4 bases from J, the junction kept 9 bases outside the gene matches. CDR3 residues: CASSPRTGGGSTGELFF. CDR3 nucleotide sequence: TGCGCCAGCAGCCCCAGGACAGGGGGCGGTAGCACCGGGGAGCTGTTTTTT.

The chain combines TRBV6-5 with TRBJ2-3, with D possibly matching TRBD2 (5 bases). The CDR3 runs 12 residues. Deletions cut 4 bases from V and 8 bases from J, with 10 bases between. Germline V gives CDR1 MNHEY, CDR2 SVGAGI. The CDR3 here is CASSSTRVTQYF. The CDR3 bases are TGTGCCAGCAGTTCTACGCGGGTTACGCAGTATTTT.

The chain carries TRBV19 and TRBJ1-4; the D is unclear. The germline V and J ends were trimmed by 5 bases and 8 bases, with 18 bases remaining between them. The CDR3 consists of 15 residues. The V gene's germline CDR1 is LNHDA and CDR2 SQIVND (reference sequence). CDR3 nucleotides: TGTGCCAGTAGTCTGAAGACCCGGGAGGTAGAAAAACTGTTTTTT. It specifies CASSLKTREVEKLFF.

V usage is TRBV29-1 and J usage is TRBJ2-3, with 7 nucleotides matching TRBD2. Germline V lookup: CDR1 SQVTM, CDR2 ANQGSEA. The CDR3 spans 14 residues. V lost 3 bases to trimming and J lost 4 bases; unmatched junction nucleotides: 7. The CDR3 nucleotides read TGCAGCGTTGAGACGCGGGAGCCCCCAGATACGCAGTATTTT. Translating gives CSVETREPPDTQYF.

The V call is TRBV15, the J call TRBJ2-7, with 9 bases identical to TRBD1. Trimming cost V 5 bases and J 2 bases; bases outside gene matches: 4. The CDR3 length is 14 residues. Germline values: CDR1 LNHNV, CDR2 YYDKDF (reference sequence). As DNA, the CDR3 is TGTGCCACCAGCGCCCGGACAGGGGCCTACGAGCAGTACTTC. Residues: CATSARTGAYEQYF.

The chain links TRBV4-3 to TRBJ2-5; 9 bases agree with TRBD2. The CDR3 is made up of 18 amino acids. V lost 0 bases, J lost 3 bases, and 11 bases stayed unmatched. Germline V CDR1 and CDR2: LGHNA, YSLEER. The CDR3 DNA follows: TGCGCCAGCAGCCAAGATTTCCGCCAGCGGGGGGATGAAGAGACCCAGTACTTC. It yields the protein CASSQDFRQRGDEETQYF.

The V and J genes are TRBV18 and TRBJ1-5; D call uncertain. CDR3 length: 13 amino acids. Trimming shortened V by 3 bases and J by 6 bases, and 9 bases separated the two germline ends. The V gene's germline CDR1 is KGHSH and CDR2 LQKENI. The CDR3 coding sequence is TGTGCCAGCTCACCTTCGGTTAGTCAGCCCCAGCATTTT. Translated, it gives CASSPSVSQPQHF.

The chain has TRBV28 and TRBJ2-1, with TRBD2 matching 8 bases. V dropped 5 bases and J dropped 7; count of bases not matched to a gene: 7. Germline V CDR1 and CDR2: MDHEN, SYDVKM. This CDR3 has 14 amino acids. The CDR3 is CASSISGSGNEQFF. The CDR3 DNA sequence: TGTGCCAGCAGTATCAGCGGGAGCGGGAATGAGCAGTTCTTC. The full variable domain, rest sourced from reference TRBV28 and TRBJ2-1, is DVKVTQSSRYLVKRTGEKVFLECVQDMDHENMFWYRQDPGLGLRLIYFSYDVKMKEKGDIPEGYSVSREKKERFSLILESASTNQTSMYLCASSISGSGNEQFFGPGTRLTVL.

This chain joins TRBV7-2 and TRBJ2-1, with D possibly matching TRBD1 (6 bases). The length of the CDR3 is 15 residues. V was pared by 5 bases and J by 3 bases, with 14 bases between. Per germline, CDR1 SGHTA and CDR2 FQGNSA. The DNA for the CDR3 is TGTGCCAGCAGCCGAAACAGGGAAAACTACAATGAGCAGTTCTTC. It encodes CASSRNRENYNEQFF.

The chain employs TRBV27 and TRBJ1-2; tentative D call: TRBD1 (5 bases). Germline lookup yields CDR1 MNHEY and CDR2 SMNVEV (reference sequence). The CDR3 covers 16 residues. V shed 0 bases and J shed 4 bases, with 15 bases lying between them. The DNA of the CDR3 is TGTGCCAGCAGTTTATCGATCCCAGGGAGGGGCTATGGCTACACCTTC. This encodes CASSLSIPGRGYGYTF.

This clone was seen a handful of times. The V and J genes are TRBV7-9 and TRBJ1-2; D is unclear. This CDR3 has 14 amino acids. Germline V gene sequence: CDR1 SEHNR, CDR2 FQNEAQ (reference sequence). V was clipped by 1 base and J by 6 bases, with 12 bases between them. CDR3 protein: CASSLDVQWDGYTF. For the CDR3, the DNA is TGTGCCAGCAGCTTAGACGTACAGTGGGATGGCTACACCTTC.

In this sample, this clone turned up a few times. The gene calls are TRBV6-6 and TRBJ2-7; TRBD2 might be the D (7 bases). Per germline, CDR1 MNHNY and CDR2 SVGAGI (reference sequence). CDR3 length: 15 amino acids. V was clipped by 5 bases and J by 3 bases, with 17 bases between them. The CDR3 region is CASSLGGAGSYEQYF. The CDR3 bases are TGTGCCAGCAGTCTGGGGGGGGCAGGAAGCTACGAGCAGTACTTC.

This clone came up a few times. The rearrangement joins TRBV11-2 to TRBJ2-5; D ambiguous. The germline CDR1 and CDR2 sequences are SGHAT and FQNNGV. The CDR3 has 14 residues. The V end lost 5 bases, the J end lost 2 bases, and 12 bases lay between the germline ends. This CDR3 reads CASSIGQTQETQYF. In nucleotides, the CDR3 is TGTGCCAGCAGCATAGGGCAGACTCAAGAGACCCAGTACTTC.